A selection of T cell receptor beta chains follows, all from one sample in a study of control samples from healthy donors and cancer patients. Measured with immunoSEQ multiplex PCR; TCRdb has only the in-frame clones, and not every one. The sample comprises about 150,000 clones, about 93% of which are singletons, and about 2.4% rests with the top ten. The sequenced sample consisted of blood. The origin of the receptors is a man aged 50 or older in good health. CDR3s include the opening cysteine and the closing phenylalanine or tryptophan. D genes are given only for firm matches. Clone size is not always given. Where it is, it says once, few, many or a class for expanded clones.

CDR3 protein: CASSLAGLAGSYNEQFF
CDR3 DNA: TGCGCCAGCAGCTTAGCGGGACTAGCGGGTTCCTACAATGAGCAGTTCTTC
V gene: TRBV5-1
clone size: -
D gene: TRBD2
J gene: TRBJ2-1

CDR3 protein: CASSQGGQSSGNTIYF
CDR3 DNA: TGTGCCAGCAGCCAAGGGGGACAGTCCTCTGGAAACACCATATATTTT
V gene: TRBV3-1/TRBV3-2
clone size: few
D gene: TRBD1
J gene: TRBJ1-3

CDR3 protein: CASSLVLHTEAFF
CDR3 DNA: TGTGCCAGCAGCTTAGTATTGCACACTGAAGCTTTCTTT
V gene: TRBV7-9
clone size: -
D gene: -
J gene: TRBJ1-1

CDR3 protein: CASSLPGNTEAFF
CDR3 DNA: TGTGCCAGCAGTTTACCGGGGAACACTGAAGCTTTCTTT
V gene: TRBV28
clone size: -
D gene: -
J gene: TRBJ1-1

CDR3 protein: CASSQDSREAADTQYF
CDR3 DNA: TGTGCCAGCAGCCAAGATAGCCGGGAGGCTGCTGATACGCAGTATTTT
V gene: TRBV3-1/TRBV3-2
clone size: -
D gene: TRBD2
J gene: TRBJ2-3

CDR3 protein: CASSLGQSSYEQYF
CDR3 DNA: TGCGCCAGCAGCTTGGGGCAGAGCTCCTACGAGCAGTACTTC
V gene: TRBV5-1
clone size: -
D gene: -
J gene: TRBJ2-7

CDR3 protein: CASSLALSRGYTF
CDR3 DNA: TGTGCCAGCAGCTTGGCTTTGAGTAGGGGCTACACCTTC
V gene: TRBV5-5
clone size: -
D gene: -
J gene: TRBJ1-2

CDR3 protein: CASSYSLESSGNTIYF
CDR3 DNA: TGTGCCAGCAGTTACTCTCTAGAGTCCTCTGGAAACACCATATATTTT
V gene: TRBV6-5
clone size: -
D gene: -
J gene: TRBJ1-3

CDR3 protein: CASSFVRGAFTDTQYF
CDR3 DNA: TGTGCCAGCAGCTTCGTAAGGGGCGCCTTCACAGATACGCAGTATTTT
V gene: TRBV5-8
clone size: -
D gene: -
J gene: TRBJ2-3

CDR3 protein: CASVRQGHEQYF
CDR3 DNA: TGTGCCAGCGTCCGACAGGGGCACGAGCAGTACTTC
V gene: TRBV12-3/TRBV12-4
clone size: -
D gene: TRBD1
J gene: TRBJ2-7

CDR3 protein: CASSFRMGYNEQFF
CDR3 DNA: TGTGCCAGCAGTTTTAGGATGGGGTACAATGAGCAGTTCTTC
V gene: TRBV6-5
clone size: -
D gene: -
J gene: TRBJ2-1

CDR3 protein: CSETGQGPYNEQFF
CDR3 DNA: TGCAGCGAGACCGGACAGGGACCCTACAATGAGCAGTTCTTC
V gene: TRBV29-1
clone size: -
D gene: TRBD1
J gene: TRBJ2-1

CDR3 protein: CASAAGLPIYGYTF
CDR3 DNA: TGTGCCAGCGCGGCCGGCCTCCCCATTTATGGCTACACCTTC
V gene: TRBV6-5
clone size: -
D gene: -
J gene: TRBJ1-2

CDR3 protein: CASRPQRNTGELFF
CDR3 DNA: TGTGCCAGCAGACCACAAAGAAACACCGGGGAGCTGTTTTTT
V gene: TRBV28
clone size: -
D gene: -
J gene: TRBJ2-2

CDR3 protein: CASSLMAGGPGETQYF
CDR3 DNA: TGCGCCAGCAGCTTGATGGCGGGAGGGCCAGGAGAGACCCAGTACTTC
V gene: TRBV5-1
clone size: once
D gene: TRBD2
J gene: TRBJ2-5

CDR3 protein: CASSLQGQGREKLFF
CDR3 DNA: TGTGCCAGCAGTTTACAGGGACAGGGACGTGAAAAACTGTTTTTT
V gene: TRBV27
clone size: -
D gene: TRBD1
J gene: TRBJ1-4

CDR3 protein: CASSYPGQTYEQYF
CDR3 DNA: TGTGCCAGCAGTTACCCGGGACAGACCTACGAGCAGTACTTC
V gene: TRBV6-6
clone size: once
D gene: TRBD1
J gene: TRBJ2-7

CDR3 protein: CASSFPIAGGLPTGELFF
CDR3 DNA: TGTGCCAGCAGTTTCCCAATAGCGGGAGGGCTCCCTACCGGGGAGCTGTTTTTT
V gene: TRBV28
clone size: -
D gene: TRBD2
J gene: TRBJ2-2

CDR3 protein: CAISEYQGARAEAFF
CDR3 DNA: TGTGCCATCAGTGAGTACCAGGGGGCTCGGGCTGAAGCTTTCTTT
V gene: TRBV10-3
clone size: few
D gene: TRBD1
J gene: TRBJ1-1

CDR3 protein: CASSLFVAGGSNEQFF
CDR3 DNA: TGTGCCAGTAGTCTCTTCGTAGCGGGAGGAAGTAATGAGCAGTTCTTC
V gene: TRBV19
clone size: -
D gene: TRBD2
J gene: TRBJ2-1

CDR3 protein: CASSFRDTDTQYF
CDR3 DNA: TGCGCCAGCAGCTTTCGGGATACAGATACGCAGTATTTT
V gene: TRBV5-1
clone size: -
D gene: -
J gene: TRBJ2-3

CDR3 protein: CASSVQATNEKLFF
CDR3 DNA: TGTGCCAGCAGCGTACAAGCAACTAATGAAAAACTGTTTTTT
V gene: TRBV9
clone size: -
D gene: -
J gene: TRBJ1-4

CDR3 protein: CASSWTGTNEKLFF
CDR3 DNA: TGTGCCAGCAGTTGGACAGGGACTAATGAAAAACTGTTTTTT
V gene: TRBV27
clone size: -
D gene: TRBD1
J gene: TRBJ1-4

CDR3 protein: CASSQIPGQKQPQHF
CDR3 DNA: TGTGCCAGCAGTCAAATTCCGGGACAAAAACAGCCCCAGCATTTT
V gene: TRBV6-5
clone size: -
D gene: -
J gene: TRBJ1-5

CDR3 protein: CASSERLAEPPYTQYF
CDR3 DNA: TGTGCCAGCAGTGAGAGACTAGCGGAGCCACCCTATACGCAGTATTTT
V gene: TRBV6-4
clone size: -
D gene: TRBD2
J gene: TRBJ2-3